A single sample gave rise to the 13 T cell receptor beta chains below, sequenced in a study of neoadjuvant anti-PD-1 for oral cavity cancer. Method: immunoSEQ multiplex PCR; TCRdb's copy keeps in-frame clones and lacks some. The sample contains about 7,200 clones, about 60% of which appear only once. The material was tumor tissue, obtained before nivolumab (anti-PD-1) treatment. The receptors were gathered from a person aged 35-79 years with oral cavity squamous cell carcinoma.

The DNA for the CDR3 is TGTGCCAGCAGCCCAGTAAGCGGGAGTTCGGACGAGCAGTACTTC. Translated, it gives CASSPVSGSSDEQYF. The chain combines TRBV11-2 with TRBJ2-7, with 8 positions matching TRBD2. J gave up 5 bases and V 5 bases, and 11 bases lay outside the gene matches. The length of the CDR3 is 15 residues. The germline CDR1 and CDR2 sequences are SGHAT and FQNNGV. The variable domain in full, with the rest retrieved from reference TRBV11-2 and TRBJ2-7, is EAGVAQSPRYKIIEKRQSVAFWCNPISGHATLYWYQQILGQGPKLLIQFQNNGVVDDSQLPKDRFSAERLKGVDSTLKIQPAKLEDSAVYLCASSPVSGSSDEQYFGPGTRLTVT.

The chain has TRBV5-1 and TRBJ1-1; the D gene is possibly TRBD1 (6 bases). The CDR3 is made up of 14 amino acids. Germline V gene sequence: CDR1 SGHRS, CDR2 YFSETQ. V was trimmed by 4 bases and J by 1 base, leaving 11 bases between them. This CDR3 reads CASSPGHENTEAFF. The DNA of the CDR3 is TGCGCCAGCAGCCCGGGACACGAGAACACTGAAGCTTTCTTT.

The chain couples TRBV30 to TRBJ2-1; TRBD2 matches 13 bases. Germline V gene data show CDR1 as GTSNPN and CDR2 as SVGIG (reference sequence). J lost 8 bases, V lost 0 bases, and 10 bases had no gene match. The length of the CDR3 is 17 residues. The CDR3 sequence is CAWSVGGLAGDRDEQFF. The CDR3 region has the DNA TGTGCCTGGAGTGTAGGTGGACTAGCGGGAGATAGGGATGAGCAGTTCTTC.

This clone was counted once. The gene calls are TRBV10-3 and TRBJ1-4; D gene ambiguous. The CDR3 extends over 12 amino acids. The germline V gene has CDR1 ENHRY and CDR2 SYGVKD. Trimming pared 0 bases from V and 7 bases from J, leaving 3 bases between. The CDR3 region is CAISESGEKLFF. The CDR3 DNA sequence: TGTGCCATCAGTGAGTCCGGTGAAAAACTGTTTTTT.

The chain carries TRBV6-4 and TRBJ1-5; no definite D call. The V gene lost 8 bases and the J gene lost 1 base, with 15 bases spanning the gap. CDR1 MRHNA and CDR2 SNTAGT come from the germline V gene. The CDR3 runs 15 residues. The CDR3 loop reads CASLWKCASNQPQHF. The CDR3 DNA is TGTGCCAGCTTATGGAAGTGCGCGAGCAATCAGCCCCAGCATTTT.

This chain connects TRBV7-2 to TRBJ2-5, with TRBD2 matching over 7 bases. The CDR3 runs 12 residues. Germline V gene sequence: CDR1 SGHTA, CDR2 FQGNSA. The ends lost 5 bases at V and 5 bases at J; junction bases unmatched: 2. In DNA, the CDR3 is TGTGCCAGCAGCGTGGGAGGGGAGACCCAGTACTTC. Translated, it gives CASSVGGETQYF. The complete variable domain, with remaining parts taken from reference TRBV7-2 and TRBJ2-5, reads GAGVSQSPSNKVTEKGKDVELRCDPISGHTALYWYRQSLGQGLEFLIYFQGNSAPDKSGLPSDRFSAERTGGSVSTLTIQRTQQEDSAVYLCASSVGGETQYFGPGTRLLVL.

This clone was seen a handful of times. This rearrangement joins TRBV2 to TRBJ2-1, with D perhaps matching TRBD2 (6 bases). V was cut by 6 bases and J by 5 bases, with 23 bases left in between. Germline-derived CDR1 and CDR2 are SNHLY and FYNNEI. CDR3 length equals 17 residues. The CDR3 protein is CASRDLAGGPWNNEQFF. CDR3 bases: TGTGCCAGCAGGGACCTAGCTGGAGGGCCTTGGAACAATGAGCAGTTCTTC. The full variable domain, its missing parts supplied by reference TRBV2 and TRBJ2-1, is EPEVTQTPSHQVTQMGQEVILRCVPISNHLYFYWYRQILGQKVEFLVSFYNNEISEKSEIFDDQFSVERPDGSNFTLKIRSTKLEDSAMYFCASRDLAGGPWNNEQFFGPGTRLTVL.

The gene calls are TRBV6-1 and TRBJ2-7; possibly TRBD1 or TRBD2 for D (5 bases each). Trimming stripped 7 bases from V and 2 bases from J, with 15 bases between. This CDR3 contains 14 residues. Germline CDR1 MNHNS, CDR2 SASEGT. Here the CDR3 reads CASTYTEGPYEQYF. CDR3 DNA: TGTGCCAGCACATACACAGAGGGACCCTACGAGCAGTACTTC.

By sample share, this clone is large. In nucleotides, the CDR3 is TGCGCCAGCAGCCAAGATTTGGCGGCTACGGCAGACCCGAACACTGAAGCTTTCTTT. Encoded protein: CASSQDLAATADPNTEAFF. This chain uses TRBV4-1 with TRBJ1-1; D is uncertain. The germline CDR1 and CDR2 sequences are MGHRA and YSYEKL. This CDR3 is built from 19 residues. Trimming removed 0 bases at V and 1 base at J, with 21 bases between.

This clone was detected a few times. The rearrangement uses TRBV10-1 and TRBJ1-2, with TRBD1 matching 10 bases. Looked up from germline, CDR1 is WNHNN and CDR2 is SYGVQD (reference sequence). The CDR3 covers 18 residues. The junction had 19 bases not matched to a gene; V was cut back by 6 bases and J by 6 bases. This CDR3 is CASRGTGQGTEGNDGYTF. The CDR3 nucleotides are TGCGCCAGCAGGGGCACGGGACAGGGGACTGAGGGGAACGATGGCTACACCTTC.

In its sample, this clone was seen a few times. V and J are TRBV12-5 and TRBJ1-3; no firm D call. CDR3 length equals 19 residues. Trimming stripped 0 bases from V and 4 bases from J, with 22 bases between. CDR1 LGHNT and CDR2 FRNRAP come from the germline V gene. The CDR3 DNA sequence: TGTGCTAGTGGTTTGGTACGAGGCGGGCCCGGATTCTCGGGAAACACCATATATTTT. Its protein product is CASGLVRGGPGFSGNTIYF.

This rearrangement joins TRBV9 to TRBJ1-1; TRBD1 might be the D (5 bases). Deletions cut 4 bases from V and 1 base from J, with 11 bases between. The CDR3 covers 14 residues. Germline CDR1 and CDR2: SGDLS and YYNGEE. The CDR3 region is CASSLPGRNTEAFF. In DNA, the CDR3 is TGTGCCAGCAGCCTCCCGGGACGGAACACTGAAGCTTTCTTT. Full variable domain (rest looked up from reference TRBV9 and TRBJ1-1): DSGVTQTPKHLITATGQRVTLRCSPRSGDLSVYWYQQSLDQGLQFLIQYYNGEERAKGNILERFSAQQFPDLHSELNLSSLELGDSALYFCASSLPGRNTEAFFGQGTRLTVV.

This chain joins TRBV6-5 and TRBJ1-2; D ambiguous. Germline V gene data show CDR1 as MNHEY and CDR2 as SVGAGI. This CDR3 is built from 13 residues. V lost 0 bases, J lost 5 bases, and 7 bases lay in between. CDR3: CASSYSTDYGYTF. The CDR3 DNA reads as TGTGCCAGCAGTTACTCGACGGATTATGGCTACACCTTC.